The 3 T cell receptor beta chains listed next were all sequenced from one sample in a study of shared clonotypes between healthy human individuals. Sequenced by immunoSEQ multiplex PCR; TCRdb stores in-frame clones only, minus some. The sample lists about 320,000 clones; 87% were seen once. Sequences were obtained from memory CD8+ T cells sorted from blood. The subset here: CD45RO+ cells pooled with CCR7-negative TemRA cells. These receptors originate from a man younger than 30 in good health.

This clone was detected only once. V and J are TRBV29-1 and TRBJ1-1; 10 bases are shared with TRBD1. CDR1 is SQVTM, CDR2 ANQGSEA, per germline. V shed 7 bases and J 6 bases; nucleotides not matched to a gene: 5. This CDR3 region has 12 residues. Here the CDR3 DNA reads TGCAGCGCCGAAGGACAGGGGGCTGAAGCTTTCTTT. As protein: CSAEGQGAEAFF. Combining the CDR3 with reference TRBV29-1 and TRBJ1-1 gives the whole variable domain SAVISQKPSRDICQRGTSLTIQCQVDSQVTMMFWYRQQPGQSLTLIATANQGSEATYESGFVIDKFPISRPNLTFSTLTVSNMSPEDSSIYLCSAEGQGAEAFFGQGTRLTVV.

The chain links TRBV19 to TRBJ2-3, with D tentatively TRBD2 (5 bases). Per the germline V gene, CDR1 is LNHDA and CDR2 is SQIVND (reference sequence). V dropped 3 bases and J dropped 4 bases, with 17 bases sitting between them. The CDR3 consists of 16 residues. CDR3 bases: TGTGCCAGTAGTATCCGGTTTGAGGGCTACGCAGATACGCAGTATTTT. Protein sequence: CASSIRFEGYADTQYF.

J is TRBJ2-3 and V is TRBV7-9, with 9 bases matching TRBD1. CDR3 length: 17 amino acids. Germline V gene data show CDR1 as SEHNR and CDR2 as FQNEAQ (reference sequence). The trim removed 6 bases at V and 2 bases at J, leaving 12 bases unmatched. The CDR3 loop is CASRLTGGTTSTDTQYF. CDR3 bases: TGTGCCAGCAGGTTGACAGGGGGAACCACCTCCACAGATACGCAGTATTTT. Drawing the rest from reference TRBV7-9 and TRBJ2-3, the complete variable domain is DTGVSQNPRHKITKRGQNVTFRCDPISEHNRLYWYRQTLGQGPEFLTYFQNEAQLEKSRLLSDRFSAERPKGSFSTLEIQRTEQGDSAMYLCASRLTGGTTSTDTQYFGPGTRLTVL.